These 9 T cell receptor beta chains share one sample of origin, sequenced in a study of CD8+ T cells in alopecia areata. Sequencing used cDNA as its template, made by extracting RNA and reverse transcribing it. Only in-frame clones appear in the TCRdb table, and some are missing; sequencing was by immunoSEQ multiplex PCR. The sample carries hundreds of thousands of clones, around two fifths recorded once. Regarding treatment: oral pan-JAK inhibitor, 5-10 mg twice daily. Material: CD4+ T cells sorted from blood, obtained between weeks 30 and 35, from a patient treated with tofacitinib. The receptors stem from a human donor with alopecia areata.

This clone came up a few times. The chain couples TRBV30 to TRBJ2-5, with 7 bases aligning to TRBD2. V shed 2 bases, J shed 8 bases, and the junction held 2 bases outside the gene matches. From germline, CDR1 is GTSNPN and CDR2 SVGIG (reference sequence). The CDR3 totals 11 residues. The CDR3: CAWSTAGTQYF. CDR3 nucleotide sequence: TGTGCCTGGAGTACAGCGGGAACCCAGTACTTC.

The table lists this clone with a few counts. V and J are TRBV25-1 and TRBJ2-5; TRBD2 matches at 7 bases. With V trimmed by 0 bases and J by 4 bases, 2 bases remained unmatched. This CDR3 has 14 amino acids. Germline lookup yields CDR1 MGHDK and CDR2 SYGVNS. The CDR3 loop reads CASSEYRTRETQYF. As DNA, the CDR3 is TGTGCCAGCAGTGAATATAGGACTAGAGAGACCCAGTACTTC.

This clone was counted only a few times. This chain connects TRBV29-1 to TRBJ1-5, with TRBD1 as a possible D gene (5 bases). Trimming cost V 4 bases and J 4 bases, with 17 bases left between them. Germline CDR1 and CDR2: SQVTM and ANQGSEA. The CDR3 length is 15 residues. CDR3 protein: CSVGLRPQGNQPQHF. CDR3 DNA: TGCAGCGTTGGTCTCCGCCCCCAGGGAAATCAGCCCCAGCATTTT.

The V and J genes are TRBV4-1 and TRBJ1-5, with TRBD1 matching over 7 bases. CDR1 MGHRA and CDR2 YSYEKL come from the germline V gene. CDR3 length: 16 residues. V shed 0 bases and J 7 bases; nucleotides not matched to a gene: 9. CDR3 DNA: TGCGCCAGCAGCCAAGACAAGGGGGCGAGGTGGCAGCCCCAGCATTTT. Translated, it gives CASSQDKGARWQPQHF.

In its sample, this clone was seen a few times. The chain recombines TRBV29-1 with TRBJ1-4, with D perhaps TRBD1 (6 bases). Germline V gives CDR1 SQVTM, CDR2 ANQGSEA. The CDR3 covers 12 residues. V lost 4 bases and J lost 6, with 9 bases in between. This CDR3 reads CSVGKGDEKLFF. For the CDR3, the DNA is TGCAGCGTTGGTAAGGGGGATGAAAAACTGTTTTTT.

The chain employs TRBV6-5 and TRBJ2-2, with D maybe TRBD1 (6 bases). The CDR3 is made up of 14 amino acids. Trimming cost V 6 bases and J 1 base, with 9 bases left between them. Germline assignment: CDR1 MNHEY and CDR2 SVGAGI. The CDR3: CASRTGRNTGELFF. CDR3 nucleotide sequence: TGTGCCAGCAGGACAGGACGGAACACCGGGGAGCTGTTTTTT.

The chain is built from TRBV5-6 and TRBJ1-2; D is unresolved. Trimming pared 4 bases from V and 8 bases from J, leaving 12 bases between. CDR1 is SGHDT and CDR2 is YYEEEE in the germline V gene. The CDR3 contains 12 residues. The CDR3 protein is CASSAPFGGYTF. CDR3 DNA: TGTGCCAGCAGCGCGCCCTTCGGCGGCTACACCTTC.

V and J are TRBV30 and TRBJ2-7; D is undetermined. Trimming left V 3 bases short and J 2 bases short, with 5 bases between. The CDR3 contains 11 residues. Per germline, CDR1 GTSNPN and CDR2 SVGIG (reference sequence). CDR3 loop: CAWSRTYEQYF. Written as DNA, the CDR3 is TGTGCCTGGAGCCGCACCTACGAGCAGTACTTC.

The chain joins TRBV25-1 to TRBJ1-1, with a possible D match to TRBD1 (6 bases). V was cut by 5 bases and J by 4 bases, with 11 bases left in between. CDR1 and CDR2 from the germline V gene are MGHDK and SYGVNS. The CDR3 has 13 amino acids. CDR3 protein: CASSTNRVTEAFF. CDR3 bases: TGTGCCAGCAGTACAAACAGGGTCACTGAAGCTTTCTTT.